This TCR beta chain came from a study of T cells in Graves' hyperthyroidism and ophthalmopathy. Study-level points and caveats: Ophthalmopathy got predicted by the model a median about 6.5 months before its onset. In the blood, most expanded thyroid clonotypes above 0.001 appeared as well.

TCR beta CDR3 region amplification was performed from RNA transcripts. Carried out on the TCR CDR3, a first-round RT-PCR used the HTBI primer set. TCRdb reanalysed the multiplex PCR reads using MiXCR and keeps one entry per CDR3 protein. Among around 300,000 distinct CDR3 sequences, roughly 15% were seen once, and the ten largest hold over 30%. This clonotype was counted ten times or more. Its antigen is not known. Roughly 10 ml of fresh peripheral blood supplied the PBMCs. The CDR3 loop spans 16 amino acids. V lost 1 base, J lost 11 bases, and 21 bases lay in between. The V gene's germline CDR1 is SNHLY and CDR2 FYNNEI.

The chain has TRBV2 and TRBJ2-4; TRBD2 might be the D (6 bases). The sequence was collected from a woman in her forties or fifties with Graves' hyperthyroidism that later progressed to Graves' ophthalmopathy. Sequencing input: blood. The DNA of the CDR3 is TGTGCCAGCAGTGAAGGCCCGGGAGTTGGCCTATCGGTTCAGTACTTC. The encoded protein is CASSEGPGVGLSVQYF.